A single sample gave rise to the 19 T cell receptor beta chains below, sequenced in a study of CD8+ T cells in alopecia areata. cDNA reverse transcribed from extracted RNA served as the sequencing template. Here immunoSEQ multiplex PCR was the method, and the copy in TCRdb shows in-frame clones only, minus some. The sample has about 210,000 clones; approximately 70% are singletons. As for treatment: oral pan-JAK inhibitor, 5-10 mg twice daily. This material consisted of CD4+ T cells sorted from blood, taken around week 46, from a patient treated with tofacitinib. Receptors originate from a human donor with alopecia areata.

The chain is built from TRBV29-1 and TRBJ2-1, with TRBD1 as a possible D gene (6 bases). The CDR3 covers 13 residues. V was cut by 8 bases and J by 7 bases, with 18 bases left in between. CDR1 and CDR2 (germline): SQVTM, ANQGSEA. The CDR3 coding sequence is TGCAGCACCGACCTGACAGGCGCTAATGAGCAGTTCTTC. This codes for CSTDLTGANEQFF.

The chain recombines TRBV29-1 with TRBJ1-2, with a weak D call TRBD1 (6 bases). The CDR3 totals 11 residues. V lost 6 bases to trimming and J lost 6 bases, with 11 bases between them. CDR1 is SQVTM, CDR2 ANQGSEA, per germline. In DNA, the CDR3 is TGCAGCGTGGGGGGCGTCAATGGCTACACCTTC. It specifies CSVGGVNGYTF.

This rearrangement joins TRBV29-1 to TRBJ1-2, with D possibly TRBD1 on 5 matching bases. Germline V gene data show CDR1 as SQVTM and CDR2 as ANQGSEA. Trimming removed 4 bases at V and 3 bases at J, with 9 bases between. The length of the CDR3 is 12 residues. CDR3 coding DNA: TGCAGCGTTGTAAGGGGCGACTATGGCTACACCTTC. This codes for CSVVRGDYGYTF.

V usage is TRBV11-3 and J usage is TRBJ2-1; TRBD1 is a possible D gene (5 bases). Between the trimmed V and J ends, which lost 8 bases and 7 bases, there was a span of 15 bases. CDR1 SGHNT and CDR2 YENEEA come from the germline V gene. The CDR3 extends over 13 amino acids. CDR3 sequence: CASSPVGDNEQFF. In nucleotides, the CDR3 is TGTGCCAGCTCCCCGGTAGGGGATAATGAGCAGTTCTTC.

In regard to this clone: Other DNA sequences in this sample translate to the same CDR3. The chain carries TRBV9 and TRBJ1-2; D is unresolved. This CDR3 has 13 residues. Per germline, CDR1 SGDLS and CDR2 YYNGEE. Between the trimmed V and J ends, which lost 0 bases and 3 bases, there was a span of 6 bases. In DNA, the CDR3 is TGTGCCAGCAGCGTAGATAGGGACTATGGCTACACCTTC. Amino acid sequence: CASSVDRDYGYTF.

This sequence joins TRBV29-1 and TRBJ2-3; D unresolved. Per the germline V gene, CDR1 is SQVTM and CDR2 is ANQGSEA. Trimming pared 7 bases from V and 0 bases from J, leaving 11 bases between. This CDR3 has 13 residues. CDR3 in DNA: TGCAGCGCCGGCCCCGGGAGCACAGATACGCAGTATTTT. This translates into CSAGPGSTDTQYF.

V gene TRBV29-1 combines with J gene TRBJ2-5; D uncertain. V lost 4 bases to trimming and J lost 4 bases, with 10 bases between them. In germline, CDR1 is SQVTM, CDR2 ANQGSEA. The CDR3 has 12 residues. The CDR3, as DNA: TGCAGCGTTGTTGTAGTTGGAGAGACCCAGTACTTC. This sequence encodes CSVVVVGETQYF.

The chain couples TRBV9 to TRBJ2-7, with 7 nucleotides matching TRBD2. Trimming cost V 0 bases and J 6 bases; bases outside gene matches: 6. The CDR3 covers 14 residues. CDR1 is SGDLS and CDR2 is YYNGEE in the germline V gene. The CDR3 protein is CASSVDGREGEQYF. The CDR3 DNA sequence: TGTGCCAGCAGCGTAGATGGCAGGGAGGGCGAGCAGTACTTC. The whole variable domain, filled in from reference TRBV9 and TRBJ2-7, reads DSGVTQTPKHLITATGQRVTLRCSPRSGDLSVYWYQQSLDQGLQFLIQYYNGEERAKGNILERFSAQQFPDLHSELNLSSLELGDSALYFCASSVDGREGEQYFGPGTRLTVT.

This clone appeared a few times. The chain uses TRBV19 and TRBJ2-7; tentative D call: TRBD1 (5 bases). CDR1 LNHDA and CDR2 SQIVND come from the germline V gene (reference sequence). Trimming removed 10 bases from V and 5 bases from J, with 18 bases in between. The CDR3 covers 13 residues. The CDR3 region is CATTIQVVHEQYF. The CDR3 bases are TGTGCCACTACCATACAGGTAGTCCACGAGCAGTACTTC.

This sequence joins TRBV29-1 and TRBJ1-2; D ambiguous. The CDR3 loop spans 15 amino acids. Deletions cut 2 bases from V and 7 bases from J, with 20 bases between. Germline V gene lookup returns CDR1 SQVTM and CDR2 ANQGSEA. The CDR3 DNA reads TGCAGCGTTGAACCCCTAATGAGGGTCTCTAGTGGCTACACCTTC. This gives the protein CSVEPLMRVSSGYTF.

This clone was observed a few times. This chain uses TRBV25-1 with TRBJ2-7; D gene unclear. Germline loops: CDR1 MGHDK, CDR2 SYGVNS. V was shortened by 7 bases and J by 3 bases, with 7 bases between the two germline ends. The CDR3 is made up of 11 amino acids. CDR3 coding DNA: TGTGCCAGCAAAAGGAACTACGAGCAGTACTTC. It codes for CASKRNYEQYF.

The rearrangement uses TRBV6-5 and TRBJ2-7; D might be TRBD2 (6 bases). Trimming removed 6 bases from V and 6 bases from J, with 15 bases in between. Germline assignment: CDR1 MNHEY and CDR2 SVGAGI. The CDR3 covers 13 residues. The CDR3: CASRPGGRGEQYF. The CDR3 bases are TGTGCCAGCAGGCCCGGGGGAAGGGGCGAGCAGTACTTC.

The CDR3 reads CASSHGQGARETQYF. CDR3 DNA sequence: TGTGCCAGCAGCCACGGCCAGGGGGCGCGAGAGACCCAGTACTTC. The chain has TRBV7-2 and TRBJ2-5; 8 bases fit TRBD1. This CDR3 region has 15 residues. J was trimmed by 4 bases and V by 5 bases; bases with no gene match: 9. Germline CDR1 SGHTA, CDR2 FQGNSA.

This clone showed up just once. The V and J genes are TRBV29-1 and TRBJ1-5, with 7 bases matching TRBD1. Trimming at V came to 4 bases and at J to 5 bases, leaving 5 bases not matched to a gene. The CDR3 length is 13 residues. Germline V gives CDR1 SQVTM, CDR2 ANQGSEA. The CDR3 sequence is CSVGTGRDQPQHF. In DNA form, the CDR3 reads TGCAGCGTTGGGACAGGCCGGGATCAGCCCCAGCATTTT.

The chain carries TRBV5-6 and TRBJ2-3; unclear D gene. The CDR3 length is 12 residues. Trimming shortened V by 2 bases and J by 6 bases, and 7 bases separated the two germline ends. In germline, CDR1 is SGHDT, CDR2 YYEEEE. The CDR3: CASSFSWDTQYF. CDR3 bases: TGTGCCAGCAGCTTCAGTTGGGATACGCAGTATTTT.

The V and J genes are TRBV11-2 and TRBJ1-1; D not certain. This CDR3 comprises 15 residues. V dropped 2 bases and J dropped 1 base, with 11 bases sitting between them. Germline V gives CDR1 SGHAT, CDR2 FQNNGV. CDR3 sequence (DNA): TGTGCCAGCAGCTTATGGTTGCAAGCGAACACTGAAGCTTTCTTT. It specifies CASSLWLQANTEAFF. Full variable domain (outside the CDR3, taken from reference TRBV11-2 and TRBJ1-1): EAGVAQSPRYKIIEKRQSVAFWCNPISGHATLYWYQQILGQGPKLLIQFQNNGVVDDSQLPKDRFSAERLKGVDSTLKIQPAKLEDSAVYLCASSLWLQANTEAFFGQGTRLTVV.

The V gene is TRBV29-1, the J gene TRBJ1-2; D gene ambiguous. Trimming removed 0 bases from V and 8 bases from J, with 16 bases in between. CDR3 length: 14 amino acids. Germline CDR1 and CDR2: SQVTM and ANQGSEA. The CDR3 sequence: CSVEERAAGRGYTF. The CDR3 DNA sequence: TGCAGCGTTGAAGAGAGGGCCGCTGGTCGGGGCTACACCTTC. Together with reference TRBV29-1 and TRBJ1-2, the CDR3 gives the full variable domain: SAVISQKPSRDICQRGTSLTIQCQVDSQVTMMFWYRQQPGQSLTLIATANQGSEATYESGFVIDKFPISRPNLTFSTLTVSNMSPEDSSIYLCSVEERAAGRGYTFGSGTRLTVV.

In DNA, the CDR3 is TGCGCCAGCAGCCAAGATAGGGTCCCCAACGGGGAGCTGTTTTTT. Translation gives CASSQDRVPNGELFF. The chain joins TRBV4-3 to TRBJ2-2; D unresolved. V dropped 0 bases and J dropped 7 bases, with 12 bases sitting between them. The germline V gene encodes CDR1 LGHNA and CDR2 YSLEER. This CDR3 is built from 15 residues.

The rearrangement joins TRBV25-1 to TRBJ2-2; TRBD1 aligns across 7 bases. With 5 bases clipped from V and 2 bases from J, the junction kept 5 bases outside the gene matches. The CDR3 sequence is 15 residues long. Per germline, CDR1 MGHDK and CDR2 SYGVNS. As DNA, the CDR3 is TGTGCCAGCAGTCGACACAGGGGAAACACCGGGGAGCTGTTTTTT. This translates into CASSRHRGNTGELFF.